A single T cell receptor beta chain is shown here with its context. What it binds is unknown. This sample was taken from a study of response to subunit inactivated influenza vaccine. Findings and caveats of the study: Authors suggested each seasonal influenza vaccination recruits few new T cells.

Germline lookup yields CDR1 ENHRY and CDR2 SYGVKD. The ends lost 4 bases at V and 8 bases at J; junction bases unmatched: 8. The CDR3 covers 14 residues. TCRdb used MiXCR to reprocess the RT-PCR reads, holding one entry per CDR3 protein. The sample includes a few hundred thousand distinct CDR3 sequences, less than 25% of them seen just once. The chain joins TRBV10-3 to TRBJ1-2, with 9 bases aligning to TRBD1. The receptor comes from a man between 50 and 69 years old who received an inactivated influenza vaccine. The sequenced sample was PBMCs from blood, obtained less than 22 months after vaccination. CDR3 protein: CAISGDRGVWGYTF. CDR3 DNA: TGTGCCATCAGTGGAGACAGGGGGGTGTGGGGCTACACCTTC.